Below, 29 T cell receptor beta chains from the same sample are listed, as sequenced in a study of blood T cell repertoires in COVID-19. TCRdb keeps only in-frame clones here, not all; method: immunoSEQ multiplex PCR. The sample has nearly 300,000 clones, approximately 88% seen once. The sequenced material came from peripheral blood. These receptors came from a woman aged 25 to 39 who had recovered from COVID-19.

The genes are TRBV4-2 and TRBJ1-3; D remains unclear. This CDR3 is 18 amino acids long. Trimming stripped 0 bases from V and 1 base from J, with 16 bases between. Germline lookup yields CDR1 LGHNA and CDR2 YNFKEQ. In nucleotides, the CDR3 is TGTGCCAGCAGCCAAGATTTTCGGAGAAGCACATCTGGAAACACCATATATTTT. This codes for CASSQDFRRSTSGNTIYF.

V is TRBV6-6 and J is TRBJ2-7, with no clear D. The CDR3 sequence is 15 residues long. Trimming pared 2 bases from V and 4 bases from J, leaving 15 bases between. Germline CDR1 reads MNHNY; CDR2 reads SVGAGI (reference sequence). The CDR3 is CASSYESPLPYEQYF. The CDR3 bases are TGTGCCAGCAGTTACGAGTCTCCATTACCTTACGAGCAGTACTTC.

The chain carries TRBV15 and TRBJ1-5; D is ambiguous. V lost 1 base and J 5 bases, leaving 15 bases between the germline ends. The CDR3 has 16 residues. Germline CDR1 reads LNHNV; CDR2 reads YYDKDF (reference sequence). CDR3 amino acids: CATSRGGVLGYQPQHF. The DNA for the CDR3 is TGTGCCACCAGCAGAGGCGGAGTTCTCGGGTATCAGCCCCAGCATTTT.

Of note for this clone: Other DNA sequences within the sample encode an identical CDR3. The chain is built from TRBV28 and TRBJ1-4; D gene uncertain. Trimming took 3 bases from V and 0 from J, leaving 8 bases between them. Germline CDR1 reads MDHEN; CDR2 reads SYDVKM. There are 15 residues in the CDR3. CDR3 in DNA: TGTGCCAGCAGTTTGGGTGGAGCAACTAATGAAAAACTGTTTTTT. Encoded protein: CASSLGGATNEKLFF.

The V gene is TRBV5-1, the J gene TRBJ2-7, with no clear D. There are 14 residues in the CDR3. In germline, CDR1 is SGHRS, CDR2 YFSETQ. Trimming removed 0 bases at V and 2 bases at J, with 9 bases between. CDR3 loop: CASSLGAGTYEQYF. In nucleotides, the CDR3 is TGCGCCAGCAGCTTGGGGGCCGGAACCTACGAGCAGTACTTC. The variable domain in full, completed from reference TRBV5-1 and TRBJ2-7, reads KAGVTQTPRYLIKTRGQQVTLSCSPISGHRSVSWYQQTPGQGLQFLFEYFSETQRNKGNFPGRFSGRQFSNSRSEMNVSTLELGDSALYLCASSLGAGTYEQYFGPGTRLTVT.

J is TRBJ2-2 and V is TRBV29-1; 7 bases map to TRBD1. This CDR3 region has 14 residues. CDR1 and CDR2 (germline): SQVTM, ANQGSEA. With 3 bases clipped from V and 1 base from J, the junction kept 2 bases outside the gene matches. The CDR3 region has the DNA TGCAGCGTTGACACAGGGGAGAACACCGGGGAGCTGTTTTTT. Protein: CSVDTGENTGELFF.

Turning to this clone: Other DNA sequences in this specimen translate into the identical CDR3. The chain joins TRBV4-1 to TRBJ1-2; D is ambiguous. The CDR3 extends over 13 amino acids. Trimming shortened V by 2 bases and J by 2 bases, and 6 bases separated the two germline ends. Per germline, CDR1 MGHRA and CDR2 YSYEKL. This CDR3 reads CASSQQTNYGYTF. The CDR3 region has the DNA TGCGCCAGCAGCCAACAGACAAACTATGGCTACACCTTC.

The chain carries TRBV11-2 and TRBJ2-3; 10 nucleotides agree with TRBD2. CDR3 length: 16 residues. Trimming removed 4 bases from V and 5 bases from J; junction bases left unmatched: 9. Germline CDR1 SGHAT, CDR2 FQNNGV. The CDR3 spells CASSSHPSGGGDTQYF. DNA for the CDR3: TGTGCCAGCAGCTCACATCCTAGCGGGGGTGGAGATACGCAGTATTTT. The whole variable domain, filled in from reference TRBV11-2 and TRBJ2-3, reads EAGVAQSPRYKIIEKRQSVAFWCNPISGHATLYWYQQILGQGPKLLIQFQNNGVVDDSQLPKDRFSAERLKGVDSTLKIQPAKLEDSAVYLCASSSHPSGGGDTQYFGPGTRLTVL.

The J gene is TRBJ1-1, the V gene TRBV27; TRBD1 matches 7 bases. V lost 7 bases, J lost 0 bases, and 5 bases stayed unmatched. Germline V lookup: CDR1 MNHEY, CDR2 SMNVEV (reference sequence). This CDR3 is 14 amino acids long. As DNA, the CDR3 is TGTGCCAGCAAAAGACAGGGATTGAACACTGAAGCTTTCTTT. Translated: CASKRQGLNTEAFF.

This rearrangement joins TRBV7-2 to TRBJ2-7; the D gene is possibly TRBD2 (5 bases). The CDR3 is made up of 16 amino acids. The V end was cut by 2 bases, the J end by 1 base, with 15 bases between. CDR1 and CDR2 from the germline V gene are SGHTA and FQGNSA. This CDR3 is CASSLNLRTRSYEQYF. CDR3 DNA: TGTGCCAGCAGCTTAAACCTACGGACTCGGTCCTACGAGCAGTACTTC.

This chain uses TRBV7-2 with TRBJ1-1; 9 nucleotides align to TRBD1. Germline-derived CDR1 and CDR2 are SGHTA and FQGNSA. CDR3 size: 15 residues. Losses at the gene ends were 5 bases for V and 3 bases for J; bases not matched to a gene: 7. The CDR3 DNA follows: TGTGCCAGCAGCGACAACAGGGGGCATTACACTGAAGCTTTCTTT. Translation: CASSDNRGHYTEAFF.

This sequence joins TRBV6-2 or TRBV6-3 and TRBJ1-5; 7 nucleotides match TRBD1. The J segment lost 7 bases and the V segment lost 5 bases, leaving 5 bases of the junction unmatched. CDR1 MNHEY and CDR2 SVGEGT come from the germline V gene. The CDR3 has 13 amino acids. The CDR3 loop is CASSRTGRQPQHF. Written as DNA, the CDR3 is TGTGCCAGCAGTCGGACAGGCCGGCAGCCCCAGCATTTT.

This chain joins TRBV9 and TRBJ2-3, with 10 nucleotides matching TRBD1. The CDR3 is 16 amino acids. V was clipped by 2 bases and J by 2 bases; unmatched bases: 5. Germline CDR1 is SGDLS and CDR2 is YYNGEE. The CDR3 bases are TGTGCCAGCAGCGTTACGGGGACAGGGGCCACAGATACGCAGTATTTT. Translating it yields CASSVTGTGATDTQYF.

The genes are TRBV5-1 and TRBJ1-1, with D possibly being TRBD1 (5 bases). The CDR3 consists of 16 residues. The V gene lost 0 bases and the J gene lost 1 base, with 13 bases spanning the gap. CDR1 and CDR2 from the germline V gene are SGHRS and YFSETQ. CDR3 sequence (DNA): TGCGCCAGCAGCTTGGACAGGCCTTATGCGAACACTGAAGCTTTCTTT. Translation gives CASSLDRPYANTEAFF.

This chain connects TRBV4-1 to TRBJ1-6; a weak D match, TRBD1 (5 bases). Trimming removed 0 bases at V and 10 bases at J, with 13 bases between. The CDR3 extends over 15 amino acids. CDR1 is MGHRA and CDR2 is YSYEKL in the germline V gene. CDR3 nucleotide sequence: TGCGCCAGCAGCCAAGACGGGGGGTCTTCCTCACCCCTCCACTTT. Protein product: CASSQDGGSSSPLHF.

J is TRBJ2-7 and V is TRBV27, with 8 bases identical to TRBD2. Per germline, CDR1 MNHEY and CDR2 SMNVEV (reference sequence). The V segment lost 5 bases and the J segment 1 base; nucleotides outside the gene matches: 10. This CDR3 contains 16 residues. The CDR3 protein is CASSPRGLAGSYEQYF. CDR3 sequence (DNA): TGTGCCAGCAGTCCTCGCGGGCTAGCGGGTTCCTACGAGCAGTACTTC.

The gene calls are TRBV6-2 or TRBV6-3 and TRBJ1-1; 11 positions agree with TRBD1. The CDR3 has 14 residues. The germline V gene has CDR1 MNHEY and CDR2 SVGEGT. V shed 5 bases, J shed 4 bases, and the junction held 3 bases outside the gene matches. CDR3 DNA: TGTGCCAGCAGTCCCGGGACAGGGGGCACTGAAGCTTTCTTT. This sequence encodes CASSPGTGGTEAFF.

The chain joins TRBV20-1 to TRBJ1-2; D not resolved. V gave up 4 bases and J gave up 6 bases, with 15 bases separating them. The CDR3 contains 13 residues. CDR1 is DFQATT, CDR2 SNEGSKA, per germline (reference sequence). For the CDR3, the DNA is TGCAGTGCTAATGAACGAGGGTTTAATGGCTACACCTTC. Translation gives CSANERGFNGYTF.

CDR3 sequence reads: CASSPYSGRGDTEAFF. The CDR3 region has the DNA TGTGCCAGCTCACCATATTCAGGGAGGGGAGACACTGAAGCTTTCTTT. The chain has TRBV18 and TRBJ1-1; tentative D call: TRBD1 (5 bases). Germline CDR1 reads KGHSH; CDR2 reads LQKENI. There are 16 residues in the CDR3. Trimming pared 2 bases from V and 3 bases from J, leaving 16 bases between.

This chain uses TRBV5-1 with TRBJ2-7; no reliable D call. From germline, CDR1 is SGHRS and CDR2 YFSETQ. The V end lost 3 bases, the J end lost 0 bases, and 13 bases lay between the germline ends. The CDR3 consists of 15 residues. The CDR3 region is CASSSLNSGSYEQYF. The CDR3 coding sequence is TGCGCCAGCAGCTCACTTAACTCGGGCTCCTACGAGCAGTACTTC.

The chain combines TRBV30 with TRBJ2-5, with D perhaps matching TRBD1 (6 bases). The CDR3 is made up of 13 amino acids. Looked up from germline, CDR1 is GTSNPN and CDR2 is SVGIG (reference sequence). Between the trimmed V and J ends, which lost 3 bases and 4 bases, there was a span of 12 bases. The CDR3 region is CAWRGTGPETQYF. The CDR3 bases are TGTGCCTGGAGGGGCACAGGGCCAGAGACCCAGTACTTC.

The V call is TRBV6-5, the J call TRBJ2-2; weak D call: TRBD1 (5 bases). Trimming pared 2 bases from V and 4 bases from J, leaving 11 bases between. CDR1 is MNHEY, CDR2 SVGAGI, per germline. There are 15 residues in the CDR3. CDR3: CASSYHQGGTGELFF. The CDR3 nucleotides are TGTGCCAGCAGTTACCATCAGGGCGGCACCGGGGAGCTGTTTTTT.

The chain employs TRBV2 and TRBJ1-5, with a possible D match to TRBD1 (5 bases). Germline V gives CDR1 SNHLY, CDR2 FYNNEI. Trimming removed 3 bases at V and 7 bases at J, with 13 bases between. The CDR3 is 14 residues long. The CDR3 nucleotides read TGTGCCAGCAGTGACGGGACGGGAGGGCAGCCCCAGCATTTT. This translates into CASSDGTGGQPQHF.

V usage is TRBV5-6 and J usage is TRBJ2-1; 8 bases fit TRBD1. Germline CDR1 reads SGHDT; CDR2 reads YYEEEE. CDR3 length equals 15 residues. With 1 base clipped from V and 4 bases from J, the junction kept 4 bases outside the gene matches. CDR3: CASSLIGQGYNEQFF. The CDR3 DNA is TGTGCCAGCAGCTTGATCGGACAGGGTTACAATGAGCAGTTCTTC.

The chain links TRBV30 to TRBJ1-5; D is perhaps TRBD1 (5 bases). Trimming left V 4 bases short and J 6 bases short, with 13 bases between. The CDR3 covers 13 residues. CDR1 GTSNPN and CDR2 SVGIG come from the germline V gene (reference sequence). CDR3 amino acids: CAWTGRVGQPQHF. CDR3 bases: TGTGCCTGGACAGGGAGGGTAGGTCAGCCCCAGCATTTT.

This clone was found once. The chain uses TRBV9 and TRBJ2-3, with 10 bases matching TRBD2. Per germline, CDR1 SGDLS and CDR2 YYNGEE. After removal of 3 bases from V and 1 base from J, the junction contained 5 bases not matched to a gene. The CDR3 totals 16 residues. CDR3 sequence: CASSGKRGGGTDTQYF. The CDR3 DNA reads TGTGCCAGCAGCGGGAAGCGGGGGGGCGGCACAGATACGCAGTATTTT.

The chain has TRBV29-1 and TRBJ2-5; the D gene is possibly TRBD2 (5 bases). Germline V CDR1 and CDR2: SQVTM, ANQGSEA. The CDR3 extends over 11 amino acids. V shed 7 bases and J shed 5 bases, with 11 bases lying between them. The CDR3 nucleotides are TGCAGCGGTGCGGGCGGGGAGACCCAGTACTTC. Translated, it gives CSGAGGETQYF. The full variable domain, its missing parts supplied by reference TRBV29-1 and TRBJ2-5, is SAVISQKPSRDICQRGTSLTIQCQVDSQVTMMFWYRQQPGQSLTLIATANQGSEATYESGFVIDKFPISRPNLTFSTLTVSNMSPEDSSIYLCSGAGGETQYFGPGTRLLVL.

About this clone itself: The sample holds other DNA sequences that translate to the same CDR3. V and J are TRBV5-1 and TRBJ1-1; D ambiguous. The V and J ends lost 2 bases and 1 base respectively, with 6 bases between them. CDR3 length equals 13 residues. Germline assignment: CDR1 SGHRS and CDR2 YFSETQ. The CDR3 region is CASSFTGNTEAFF. The DNA of the CDR3 is TGCGCCAGCAGCTTTACGGGGAACACTGAAGCTTTCTTT.

V is TRBV9 and J is TRBJ1-1, with D possibly TRBD1 on 6 matching bases. Germline V lookup: CDR1 SGDLS, CDR2 YYNGEE. This CDR3 is 13 amino acids long. Trimming shortened V by 4 bases and J by 4 bases, and 11 bases separated the two germline ends. CDR3 DNA sequence: TGTGCCAGCAGCATAGGGGGGGGCACTGAAGCTTTCTTT. Encoded protein: CASSIGGGTEAFF.